The present entry profiles one TCR beta chain with its context. Its antigen is not identified. The data were taken from a study of T cell responses to AZD1222 COVID-19 vaccine. Study as a whole: Second-dose schedules of about 4 or about 12 weeks were combined. Study conclusions and caveats: Across the whole spike, CD4 TCRs peaked at regions 160-218 and 743-854. Only a handful of AZD1222 recipients, roughly 6 in all, had baseline seropositivity.

The table came from immunoSEQ multiplex PCR; TCRdb's copy has only in-frame clones and leaves some out. The data show 150,000 to 200,000 clones, approximately 94% seen once. The sequencing used peripheral blood, collected on day 0 of AZD1222 vaccination. The receptor comes from an adult in good health.

The CDR3 DNA is TGTGCCAGTAGTATAGGGGTCAATAACTATGGCTACACCTTC. It encodes CASSIGVNNYGYTF. The chain carries TRBV19 and TRBJ1-2; the D is unclear. The ends were cut back, 1 base at V and 1 base at J, with 7 bases in the middle. This CDR3 comprises 14 residues. From germline, CDR1 is LNHDA and CDR2 SQIVND (reference sequence).